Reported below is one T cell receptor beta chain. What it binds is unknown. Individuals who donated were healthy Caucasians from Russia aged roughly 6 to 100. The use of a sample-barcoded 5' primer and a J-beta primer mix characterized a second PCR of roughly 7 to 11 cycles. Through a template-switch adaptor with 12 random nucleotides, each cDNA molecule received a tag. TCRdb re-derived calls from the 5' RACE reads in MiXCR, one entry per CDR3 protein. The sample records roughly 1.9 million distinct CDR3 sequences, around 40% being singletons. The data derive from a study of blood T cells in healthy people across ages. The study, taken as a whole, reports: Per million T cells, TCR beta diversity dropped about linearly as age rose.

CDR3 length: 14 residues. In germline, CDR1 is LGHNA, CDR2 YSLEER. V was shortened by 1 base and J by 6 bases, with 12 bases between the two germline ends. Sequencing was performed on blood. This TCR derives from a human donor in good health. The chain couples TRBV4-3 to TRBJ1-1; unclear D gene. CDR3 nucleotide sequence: TGCGCCAGCAGCCAAGGCCCGGGGTCGGCTGAAGCTTTCTTT. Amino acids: CASSQGPGSAEAFF.